Below are 31 T cell receptor beta chains sequenced from a single sample in a study of T-cell memory formation after mild COVID-19. TCRdb re-called the 5' RACE reads through MiXCR, storing one row per CDR3 protein. The data show 100,000 to 120,000 distinct CDR3 sequences, about 20% seen once. Sequenced material: PBMCs or a T cell subset sorted from them (not recorded which). The receptor set was obtained from a man between 18 and 35 years old who had mild COVID-19 (a few samples of this study predate the infection). Cell type and time point are not known.

This clonotype has just a few counts. This rearrangement joins TRBV9 to TRBJ1-2, with TRBD1 as a possible D gene (5 bases). CDR3 length: 15 residues. V was pared by 3 bases and J by 0 bases, with 12 bases between. Germline CDR1 is SGDLS and CDR2 is YYNGEE. CDR3 amino acids: CASSAAGPTNYGYTF. The CDR3 DNA reads as TGTGCCAGCAGCGCCGCGGGACCCACTAACTATGGCTACACCTTC. The variable domain in full, with the rest retrieved from reference TRBV9 and TRBJ1-2, is DSGVTQTPKHLITATGQRVTLRCSPRSGDLSVYWYQQSLDQGLQFLIQYYNGEERAKGNILERFSAQQFPDLHSELNLSSLELGDSALYFCASSAAGPTNYGYTFGSGTRLTVV.

This clonotype occurred a few times. The chain uses TRBV7-9 and TRBJ1-2; D gene ambiguous. This CDR3 region has 11 residues. Trimming left V 2 bases short and J 5 bases short, with 3 bases between. In germline, CDR1 is SEHNR, CDR2 FQNEAQ (reference sequence). The CDR3 region has the DNA TGTGCCAGCAGCTTATCGTATGGCTACACCTTC. As protein: CASSLSYGYTF. The full variable domain, its missing parts supplied by reference TRBV7-9 and TRBJ1-2, is DTGVSQNPRHKITKRGQNVTFRCDPISEHNRLYWYRQTLGQGPEFLTYFQNEAQLEKSRLLSDRFSAERPKGSFSTLEIQRTEQGDSAMYLCASSLSYGYTFGSGTRLTVV.

The chain recombines TRBV29-1 with TRBJ2-3, with D perhaps matching TRBD2 (6 bases). Trimming left V 6 bases short and J 5 bases short, with 15 bases between. Germline lookup yields CDR1 SQVTM and CDR2 ANQGSEA. The CDR3 loop spans 13 amino acids. CDR3 loop: CSVPGVAVDTQYF. In nucleotides, the CDR3 is TGCAGCGTCCCCGGGGTAGCGGTAGATACGCAGTATTTT.

The chain uses TRBV7-9 and TRBJ1-6; D uncertain. CDR1 and CDR2 from the germline V gene are SEHNR and FQNEAQ (reference sequence). This CDR3 contains 12 residues. The V gene lost 5 bases and the J gene lost 10 bases, with 9 bases spanning the gap. CDR3 DNA: TGTGCCAGCAGCCCCCCGCGGTCACCCCTCCACTTT. Its translation is CASSPPRSPLHF.

This clonotype turned up a few times. The chain couples TRBV6-6 to TRBJ2-1, with 12 bases matching TRBD2. CDR3 length equals 16 residues. Germline-derived CDR1 and CDR2 are MNHNY and SVGAGI (reference sequence). V shed 6 bases, J shed 8 bases, and the junction held 11 bases outside the gene matches. CDR3 sequence: CASRPGLAGPGDEQFF. CDR3 in DNA: TGTGCCAGCAGGCCGGGACTAGCGGGCCCCGGGGATGAGCAGTTCTTC.

This clonotype was detected only a few times. V gene TRBV7-2 combines with J gene TRBJ2-5; TRBD2 agrees at 10 bases. V lost 7 bases, J lost 5 bases, and 10 bases stayed unmatched. This CDR3 spans 15 amino acids. CDR1 is SGHTA, CDR2 FQGNSA, per germline. The DNA for the CDR3 is TGTGCCAGCACCAGCAAGCGGGGGGGCCTGGAGACCCAGTACTTC. The encoded protein is CASTSKRGGLETQYF.

The rearrangement uses TRBV20-1 and TRBJ1-5; D not resolved. Germline V CDR1 and CDR2: DFQATT, SNEGSKA (reference sequence). The length of the CDR3 is 16 residues. V was cut by 4 bases and J by 5 bases, with 21 bases left in between. As DNA, the CDR3 is TGCAGTGCTACTGGGCGCAGGTCTCAAAGATATCAGCCCCAGCATTTT. Its protein is CSATGRRSQRYQPQHF.

The chain recombines TRBV27 with TRBJ2-3; unclear D gene. The CDR3 consists of 15 residues. Trimming removed 3 bases from V and 4 bases from J, with 14 bases in between. Germline CDR1 reads MNHEY; CDR2 reads SMNVEV (reference sequence). Here the CDR3 reads CASSLEFSLSDTQYF. CDR3 in DNA: TGTGCCAGCAGTTTGGAGTTCTCACTCTCAGATACGCAGTATTTT.

The rearrangement joins TRBV27 to TRBJ1-1, with 7 bases matching TRBD1. Germline V gene data show CDR1 as MNHEY and CDR2 as SMNVEV (reference sequence). V trimming: 11 bases; J trimming: 5 bases; junction bases outside the gene matches: 8. This CDR3 is built from 12 residues. The CDR3 spells CAAYRGYTEAFF. In nucleotides, the CDR3 is TGTGCCGCATACAGGGGCTATACTGAAGCTTTCTTT.

V usage is TRBV6-2 or TRBV6-3 and J usage is TRBJ1-2; D unresolved. V was shortened by 4 bases and J by 2 bases, with 8 bases between the two germline ends. The CDR3 totals 13 residues. CDR1 is MNHEY and CDR2 is SVGEGT in the germline V gene. CDR3 sequence: CASSSALNYGYTF. CDR3 nucleotide sequence: TGTGCCAGCAGTTCGGCCCTGAACTATGGCTACACCTTC.

CDR3 amino acids: CASSFPQEKLFF. The CDR3 bases are TGTGCCAGCAGCTTCCCCCAAGAAAAACTGTTTTTT. This chain links TRBV7-9 with TRBJ1-4; D is uncertain. V was clipped by 3 bases and J by 8 bases, with 7 bases between them. Germline V gives CDR1 SEHNR, CDR2 FQNEAQ (reference sequence). This CDR3 contains 12 residues. The variable domain in full, with the rest retrieved from reference TRBV7-9 and TRBJ1-4, is DTGVSQNPRHKITKRGQNVTFRCDPISEHNRLYWYRQTLGQGPEFLTYFQNEAQLEKSRLLSDRFSAERPKGSFSTLEIQRTEQGDSAMYLCASSFPQEKLFFGSGTQLSVL.

This chain connects TRBV7-9 to TRBJ2-1; D ambiguous. This CDR3 region has 15 residues. V lost 0 bases and J lost 6, with 12 bases in between. CDR1 SEHNR and CDR2 FQNEAQ come from the germline V gene (reference sequence). Written as DNA, the CDR3 is TGTGCCAGCAGCTTAGCAAGGGCTGGGGTCAATGAGCAGTTCTTC. This encodes CASSLARAGVNEQFF.

This clonotype has only a few counts. The genes are TRBV7-3 and TRBJ2-3; maybe TRBD1 (5 bases). Germline V gives CDR1 SGHTA, CDR2 FQGTGA. This CDR3 has 14 amino acids. The V end was cut by 5 bases, the J end by 2 bases, with 11 bases between. The CDR3 is CASSATGYTDTQYF. CDR3 in DNA: TGTGCCAGCAGCGCAACAGGTTACACAGATACGCAGTATTTT.

This clonotype showed up just a few times. The V gene is TRBV6-2 or TRBV6-3, the J gene TRBJ2-7; the match to TRBD1 covers 10 bases. The CDR3 loop spans 15 amino acids. The germline V gene has CDR1 MNHEY and CDR2 SVGEGT. J was trimmed by 7 bases and V by 2 bases; bases with no gene match: 8. CDR3: CASSYNRDRGQEQYV. CDR3 in DNA: TGTGCCAGCAGTTACAACCGGGACAGGGGACAAGAGCAGTACGTC.

The chain combines TRBV5-1 with TRBJ2-2; D uncertain. The V end was cut by 0 bases, the J end by 0 bases, with 9 bases between. CDR3 length: 16 amino acids. Germline CDR1 and CDR2: SGHRS and YFSETQ. The chain's CDR3 is CASSLVQTSNTGELFF. CDR3 DNA sequence: TGCGCCAGCAGCTTGGTACAGACGTCGAACACCGGGGAGCTGTTTTTT. The full variable domain, with the rest looked up from reference TRBV5-1 and TRBJ2-2, is KAGVTQTPRYLIKTRGQQVTLSCSPISGHRSVSWYQQTPGQGLQFLFEYFSETQRNKGNFPGRFSGRQFSNSRSEMNVSTLELGDSALYLCASSLVQTSNTGELFFGEGSRLTVL.

There are many counts of this clonotype. The V and J genes are TRBV5-1 and TRBJ2-3; unclear D gene. V was cut by 4 bases and J by 4 bases, with 10 bases left in between. Germline V gene data show CDR1 as SGHRS and CDR2 as YFSETQ. There are 13 residues in the CDR3. The CDR3 sequence is CASSGESADTQYF. The DNA of the CDR3 is TGCGCCAGCAGCGGGGAAAGCGCAGATACGCAGTATTTT.

The V gene is TRBV12-3 or TRBV12-4, the J gene TRBJ1-1, with D possibly being TRBD1 (5 bases). The V and J ends lost 5 bases and 4 bases respectively, with 20 bases between them. The CDR3 is 16 amino acids. CDR3 nucleotides: TGTGCCAGCAGTCTACCGGGACTCCCTTTTGGCACTGAAGCTTTCTTT. This encodes CASSLPGLPFGTEAFF.

The chain combines TRBV13 with TRBJ2-1; 7 nucleotides line up with TRBD1. The germline V gene has CDR1 PRHDT and CDR2 FYEKMQ (reference sequence). Losses at the gene ends were 5 bases for V and 5 bases for J; bases not matched to a gene: 12. The CDR3 has 16 amino acids. CDR3 loop: CASSPGQALEDNEQFF. For the CDR3, the DNA is TGTGCCAGCAGCCCCGGACAGGCATTAGAGGACAATGAGCAGTTCTTC.

This clonotype was detected a few times. This rearrangement joins TRBV20-1 to TRBJ2-2; no reliable D call. With 0 bases removed from V and 7 bases from J, the gap between germline ends came to 3 bases. The germline gives CDR1 DFQATT, CDR2 SNEGSKA (reference sequence). The CDR3 totals 11 residues. CDR3 DNA: TGCAGTGCTAGAGATCTCGGGGAGCTGTTTTTT. Translation: CSARDLGELFF.

This clonotype was detected a few times. The rearrangement uses TRBV6-2 or TRBV6-3 and TRBJ2-7, with D possibly matching TRBD1 (5 bases). V was shortened by 5 bases and J by 6 bases, with 17 bases between the two germline ends. Germline V gives CDR1 MNHEY, CDR2 SVGEGT. This CDR3 contains 14 residues. The CDR3: CASSDWGSSGEQYV. For the CDR3, the DNA is TGTGCCAGCAGTGACTGGGGCAGCTCTGGCGAGCAGTACGTC.

The chain recombines TRBV10-3 with TRBJ2-2; 8 bases agree with TRBD1. CDR3 size: 14 residues. Germline lookup yields CDR1 ENHRY and CDR2 SYGVKD. Germline trimming cut 9 bases from V and 1 base from J; bases unmatched to any gene: 4. CDR3 sequence: CAIHGQGNTGELFF. In DNA, the CDR3 is TGTGCCATACACGGACAGGGGAACACCGGGGAGCTGTTTTTT.

A remark on this clonotype: One end of the junction varies from germline; a read error may be responsible. This rearrangement joins TRBV6-6 to TRBJ1-2, with D unclear. This CDR3 region has 11 residues. The germline gives CDR1 MNHNY, CDR2 SVGAGI (reference sequence). The CDR3 spells CASSYGGTGDF. The CDR3 coding sequence is TGTGCCAGCAGTTACGGTGGCACTGGAGATTTC.

The chain couples TRBV6-1 to TRBJ1-2, with D unresolved. There are 12 residues in the CDR3. CDR1 is MNHNS and CDR2 is SASEGT in the germline V gene. V shed 4 bases and J shed 5 bases, with 8 bases lying between them. This CDR3 is CASSGGPYGYTF. The DNA of the CDR3 is TGTGCCAGCAGTGGCGGGCCATATGGCTACACCTTC.

The chain uses TRBV6-5 and TRBJ2-5; 10 nucleotides align to TRBD2. CDR1 and CDR2 (germline): MNHEY, SVGAGI. V was clipped by 8 bases and J by 5 bases; unmatched bases: 5. The CDR3 runs to 13 residues. The DNA for the CDR3 is TGTGCCAGCCACCTAGCGGGGGATGAGACCCAGTACTTC. Protein sequence: CASHLAGDETQYF.

This clonotype was counted only a few times. V and J are TRBV5-1 and TRBJ2-1, with no clear D. Trimming shortened V by 1 base and J by 6 bases, and 11 bases separated the two germline ends. The CDR3 length is 14 residues. Looked up from germline, CDR1 is SGHRS and CDR2 is YFSETQ. CDR3 sequence reads: CASSLRLGLNEQFF. DNA for the CDR3: TGCGCCAGCAGCTTGAGGTTGGGTCTCAATGAGCAGTTCTTC. Using reference TRBV5-1 and TRBJ2-1 for the parts outside the CDR3, the full variable domain is KAGVTQTPRYLIKTRGQQVTLSCSPISGHRSVSWYQQTPGQGLQFLFEYFSETQRNKGNFPGRFSGRQFSNSRSEMNVSTLELGDSALYLCASSLRLGLNEQFFGPGTRLTVL.

A few counts support this clonotype. The gene calls are TRBV4-2 and TRBJ2-5, with 11 positions matching TRBD2. Unmatched junction bases numbered 4, after V lost 0 bases and J lost 4 bases. CDR1 and CDR2 (germline): LGHNA, YNFKEQ. The CDR3 loop spans 16 amino acids. CDR3 nucleotide sequence: TGTGCCAGCAGCCAAGATCCCACTAGCGGGGGAGAGACCCAGTACTTC. Translation gives CASSQDPTSGGETQYF.

The CDR3 DNA sequence: TGCGCCAGCAGCCGACAGTTAGGACAGAACACTGAAGCTTTCTTT. The encoded protein is CASSRQLGQNTEAFF. This rearrangement joins TRBV4-1 to TRBJ1-1; TRBD1 is a possible D gene (5 bases). Germline CDR1 and CDR2: MGHRA and YSYEKL. The V and J ends lost 4 bases and 1 base respectively, with 13 bases between them. The CDR3 spans 15 residues.

In its sample, this clonotype was seen once. The rearrangement links TRBV7-2 to TRBJ2-3; D gene uncertain. The germline V gene has CDR1 SGHTA and CDR2 FQGNSA. The CDR3 has 15 amino acids. V shed 1 base and J shed 3 bases, with 11 bases lying between them. The CDR3 region is CASSLGNLGTDTQYF. The CDR3, as DNA: TGTGCCAGCAGCTTAGGCAACCTGGGGACAGATACGCAGTATTTT.

The rearrangement joins TRBV10-1 to TRBJ2-7; perhaps TRBD1 as D (6 bases). Per the germline V gene, CDR1 is WNHNN and CDR2 is SYGVQD (reference sequence). V was trimmed by 5 bases and J by 6 bases, leaving 14 bases between them. This CDR3 is built from 13 residues. As DNA, the CDR3 is TGCGCCAGCAGTTCCGGGACATTCAGCGAGCAGTACTTC. Translation gives CASSSGTFSEQYF.

This rearrangement joins TRBV7-7 to TRBJ2-2; 11 bases align to TRBD2. Per the germline V gene, CDR1 is SSHAT and CDR2 is FNYEAQ (reference sequence). Trimming cost V 4 bases and J 7 bases; bases outside gene matches: 5. The CDR3 length is 15 residues. The CDR3 spells CASSSGLAADGELFF. In DNA form, the CDR3 reads TGTGCCAGCAGCTCGGGACTAGCGGCTGACGGGGAGCTGTTTTTT.

This clonotype was counted a few times. The chain combines TRBV7-8 with TRBJ2-1; D not certain. Germline CDR1 is SGHVS and CDR2 is FQNEAQ. There are 11 residues in the CDR3. V was cut by 5 bases and J by 8 bases, with 7 bases left in between. The CDR3 DNA follows: TGTGCCAGCAGCCCTAATGATGAGCAGTTCTTC. Amino acid sequence: CASSPNDEQFF.